This TCR beta chain was sequenced in a study of T cell responses to AZD1222 COVID-19 vaccine. Trimming left V 3 bases short and J 1 base short, with 9 bases between. This CDR3 region has 13 residues. Per the germline V gene, CDR1 is GTSNPN and CDR2 is SVGIG (reference sequence). On this clone itself: Its antigen is unknown.

Findings and caveats of the study: Only a handful of AZD1222 recipients tested seropositive at baseline. CD4 TCRs linked to vaccination spanned spike, dominating at 160-218 and 743-854.

Only in-frame clones appear in the TCRdb table, and some are missing; sequencing was by immunoSEQ multiplex PCR. The sample lists 60,000 to 85,000 clones, 87% seen once, with roughly 18% in the top ten. The chain recombines TRBV30 with TRBJ1-1, with D unclear. The source of this sequence is an adult who received the AZD1222 COVID-19 vaccine. The input for sequencing was peripheral blood, taken 28 days after the second AZD1222 dose. The CDR3 here is CAWRGGPNTEAFF. In DNA, the CDR3 is TGTGCCTGGAGAGGAGGGCCGAACACTGAAGCTTTCTTT.